This T cell receptor beta chain was documented in a study of CD8+CD57+ T cells in acquired aplastic anemia. The overall study: Sorted CD4+ and CD8+ cells gave a mean 3.2 ug DNA, range about 0.19 to 27.4 ug.

CD8+CD57+ cell expansion had been shown by flow cytometry in patients chosen for sequencing. A severe acquired aplastic anemia diagnosis applied to all patients. Patients were therapy-naive when their blood was sampled. This CDR3 contains 15 residues. Losses at the gene ends were 6 bases for V and 5 bases for J; bases not matched to a gene: 10. Germline CDR1 and CDR2: SNHLY and FYNNEI. Profiling of TCR beta VDJ combinations and CDR3 sequences used genomic DNA as template. TCRdb independently ran MiXCR on the reads; one entry per CDR3 protein. The sample contains about 200,000 distinct CDR3 sequences, 55% to 65% of which appear only once. Study-level points and caveats: Patients and controls turned out to have twenty-nine CD8+ CDR3 sequences in common.

Regarding this clonotype: Its target is not known.

This chain links TRBV2 with TRBJ2-7, with 10 bases matching TRBD1. The TCR was taken from a human donor with aplastic anemia. Sequencing was carried out using sorted CD4+, CD8+, or CD8+CD57+ T cells (not recorded which) from PBMCs. CDR3: CASSYRPGQGNEQYF. The CDR3 nucleotides read TGTGCCAGCAGCTATAGGCCGGGACAGGGGAACGAGCAGTACTTC. Full variable domain (remainder filled in from reference TRBV2 and TRBJ2-7): EPEVTQTPSHQVTQMGQEVILRCVPISNHLYFYWYRQILGQKVEFLVSFYNNEISEKSEIFDDQFSVERPDGSNFTLKIRSTKLEDSAMYFCASSYRPGQGNEQYFGPGTRLTVT.